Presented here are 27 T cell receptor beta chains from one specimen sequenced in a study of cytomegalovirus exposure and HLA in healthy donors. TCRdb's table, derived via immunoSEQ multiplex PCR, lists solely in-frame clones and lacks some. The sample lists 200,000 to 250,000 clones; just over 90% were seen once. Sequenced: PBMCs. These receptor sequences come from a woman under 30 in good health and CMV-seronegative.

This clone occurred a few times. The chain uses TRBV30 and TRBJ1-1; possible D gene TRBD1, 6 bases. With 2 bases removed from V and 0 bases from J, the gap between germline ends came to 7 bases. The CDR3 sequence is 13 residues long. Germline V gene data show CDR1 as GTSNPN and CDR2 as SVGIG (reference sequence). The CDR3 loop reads CAWSTGLNTEAFF. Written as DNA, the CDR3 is TGTGCCTGGAGTACAGGGCTGAACACTGAAGCTTTCTTT.

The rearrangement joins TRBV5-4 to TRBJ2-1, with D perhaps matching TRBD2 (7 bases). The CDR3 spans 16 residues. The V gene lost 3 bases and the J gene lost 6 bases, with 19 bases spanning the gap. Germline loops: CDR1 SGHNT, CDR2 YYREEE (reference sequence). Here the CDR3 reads CASSSDQGRASNEQFF. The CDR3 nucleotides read TGTGCCAGCAGCTCCGACCAGGGGAGGGCATCCAATGAGCAGTTCTTC. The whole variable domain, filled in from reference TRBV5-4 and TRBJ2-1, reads ETGVTQSPTHLIKTRGQQVTLRCSSQSGHNTVSWYQQALGQGPQFIFQYYREEENGRGNFPPRFSGLQFPNYSSELNVNALELDDSALYLCASSSDQGRASNEQFFGPGTRLTVL.

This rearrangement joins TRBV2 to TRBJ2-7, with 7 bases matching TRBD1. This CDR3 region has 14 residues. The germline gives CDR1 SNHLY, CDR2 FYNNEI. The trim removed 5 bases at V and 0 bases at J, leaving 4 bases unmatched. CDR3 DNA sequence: TGTGCCAGCAGTTTCCGGGACAGCTCCTACGAGCAGTACTTC. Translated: CASSFRDSSYEQYF. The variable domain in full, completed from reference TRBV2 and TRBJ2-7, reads EPEVTQTPSHQVTQMGQEVILRCVPISNHLYFYWYRQILGQKVEFLVSFYNNEISEKSEIFDDQFSVERPDGSNFTLKIRSTKLEDSAMYFCASSFRDSSYEQYFGPGTRLTVT.

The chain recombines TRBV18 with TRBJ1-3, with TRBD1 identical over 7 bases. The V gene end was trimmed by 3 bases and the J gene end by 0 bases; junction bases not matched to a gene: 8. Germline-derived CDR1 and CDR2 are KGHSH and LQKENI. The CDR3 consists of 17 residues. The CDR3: CASSPQTGQYSGNTIYF. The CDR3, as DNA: TGTGCCAGCTCACCCCAGACAGGGCAGTACTCTGGAAACACCATATATTTT.

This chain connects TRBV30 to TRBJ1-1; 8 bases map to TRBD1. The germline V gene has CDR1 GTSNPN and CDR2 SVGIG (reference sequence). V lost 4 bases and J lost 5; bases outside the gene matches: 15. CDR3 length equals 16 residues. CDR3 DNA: TGTGCCTGGAAATCAACAGGGGGATCTCGCCTAACTGAAGCTTTCTTT. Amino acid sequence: CAWKSTGGSRLTEAFF.

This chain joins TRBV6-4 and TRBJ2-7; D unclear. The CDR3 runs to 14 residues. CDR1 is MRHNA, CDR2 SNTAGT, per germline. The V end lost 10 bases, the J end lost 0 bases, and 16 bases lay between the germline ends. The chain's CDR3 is CATTTRASSYEQYF. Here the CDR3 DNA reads TGTGCCACCACTACCCGTGCGAGCTCCTACGAGCAGTACTTC.

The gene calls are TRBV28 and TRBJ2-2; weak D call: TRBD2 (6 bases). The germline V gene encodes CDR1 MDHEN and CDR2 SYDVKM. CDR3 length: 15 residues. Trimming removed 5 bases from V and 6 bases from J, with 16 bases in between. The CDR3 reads CASSPLGGNSGELFF. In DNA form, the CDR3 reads TGTGCCAGCAGTCCTCTCGGGGGTAACTCCGGGGAGCTGTTTTTT.

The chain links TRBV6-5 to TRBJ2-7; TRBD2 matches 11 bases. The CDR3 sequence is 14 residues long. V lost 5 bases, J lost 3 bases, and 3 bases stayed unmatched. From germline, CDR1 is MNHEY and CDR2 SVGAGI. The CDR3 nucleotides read TGTGCCAGCAGTCGGGGACTAGCGGACTACGAGCAGTACTTC. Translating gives CASSRGLADYEQYF.

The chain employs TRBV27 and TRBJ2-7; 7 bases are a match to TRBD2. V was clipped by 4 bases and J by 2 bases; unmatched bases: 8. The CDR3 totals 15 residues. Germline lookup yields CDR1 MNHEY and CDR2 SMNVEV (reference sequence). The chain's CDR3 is CASSYILAGAYEQYF. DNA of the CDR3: TGTGCCAGCAGTTATATACTGGCGGGGGCCTACGAGCAGTACTTC.

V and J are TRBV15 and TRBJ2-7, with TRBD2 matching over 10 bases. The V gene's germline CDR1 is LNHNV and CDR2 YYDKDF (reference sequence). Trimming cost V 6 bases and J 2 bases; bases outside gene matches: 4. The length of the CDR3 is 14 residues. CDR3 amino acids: CATSVTSGTYEQYF. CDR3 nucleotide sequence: TGTGCCACCAGTGTAACTAGCGGGACCTACGAGCAGTACTTC.

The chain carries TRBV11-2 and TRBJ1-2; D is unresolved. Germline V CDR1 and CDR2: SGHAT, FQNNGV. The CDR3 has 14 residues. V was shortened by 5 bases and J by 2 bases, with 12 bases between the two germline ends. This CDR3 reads CASSRTGENYGYTF. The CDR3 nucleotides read TGTGCCAGCAGCCGAACGGGAGAAAACTATGGCTACACCTTC. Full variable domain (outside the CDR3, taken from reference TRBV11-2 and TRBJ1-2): EAGVAQSPRYKIIEKRQSVAFWCNPISGHATLYWYQQILGQGPKLLIQFQNNGVVDDSQLPKDRFSAERLKGVDSTLKIQPAKLEDSAVYLCASSRTGENYGYTFGSGTRLTVV.

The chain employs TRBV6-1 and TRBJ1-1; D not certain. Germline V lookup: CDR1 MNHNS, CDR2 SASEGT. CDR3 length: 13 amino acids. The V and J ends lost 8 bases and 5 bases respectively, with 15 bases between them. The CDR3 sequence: CASEAGWETEAFF. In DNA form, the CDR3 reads TGTGCCAGCGAGGCCGGGTGGGAGACTGAAGCTTTCTTT.

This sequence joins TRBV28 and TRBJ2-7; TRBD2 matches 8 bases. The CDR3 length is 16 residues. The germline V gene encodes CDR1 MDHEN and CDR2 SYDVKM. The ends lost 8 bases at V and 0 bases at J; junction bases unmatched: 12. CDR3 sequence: CASHRFASGSSYEQYF. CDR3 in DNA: TGTGCCAGCCATCGGTTCGCCAGCGGGAGCTCCTACGAGCAGTACTTC.

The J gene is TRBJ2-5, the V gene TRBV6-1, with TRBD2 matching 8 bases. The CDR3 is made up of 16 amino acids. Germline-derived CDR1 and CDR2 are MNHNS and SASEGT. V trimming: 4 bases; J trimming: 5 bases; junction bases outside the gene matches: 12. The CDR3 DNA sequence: TGTGCCAGCAGTGGAGCGGGGGCTAGATTTTGGGAGACCCAGTACTTC. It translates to CASSGAGARFWETQYF.

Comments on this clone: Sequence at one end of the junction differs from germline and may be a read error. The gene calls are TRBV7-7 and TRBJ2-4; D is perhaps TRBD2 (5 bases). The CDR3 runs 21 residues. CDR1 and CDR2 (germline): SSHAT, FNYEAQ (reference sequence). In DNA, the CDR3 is TGTGCTAGCAGTATGGACCCCAAGCGAGGGTTAGAAAGGGTGGCCAAAAACATTCAGTACTTC. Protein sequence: CASSMDPKRGLERVAKNIQYF. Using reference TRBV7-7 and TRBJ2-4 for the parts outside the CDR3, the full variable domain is GAGVSQSPRYKVTKRGQDVTLRCDPISSHATLYWYQQALGQGPEFLTYFNYEAQPDKSGLPSDRFSAERPEGSISTLTIQRTEQRDSAMYRCASSMDPKRGLERVAKNIQYFGAGTRLSVL.

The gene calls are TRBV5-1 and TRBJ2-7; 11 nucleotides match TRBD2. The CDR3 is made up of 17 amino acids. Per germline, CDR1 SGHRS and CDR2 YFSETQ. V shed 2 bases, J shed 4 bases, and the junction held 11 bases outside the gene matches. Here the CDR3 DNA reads TGCGCCAGCAGCTTCTCCTCCGGGACTAGCGGAACATACGAGCAGTACTTC. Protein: CASSFSSGTSGTYEQYF.

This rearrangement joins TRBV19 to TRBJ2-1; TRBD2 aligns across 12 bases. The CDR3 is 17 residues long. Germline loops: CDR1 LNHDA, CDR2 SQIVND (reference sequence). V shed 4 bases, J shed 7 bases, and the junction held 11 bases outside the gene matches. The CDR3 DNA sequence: TGTGCCAGTAGTACCCGGACTAGCGGGATAGCGTGGAATGAGCAGTTCTTC. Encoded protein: CASSTRTSGIAWNEQFF.

The chain's CDR3 is CASSYASSDEQFF. The CDR3 nucleotides are TGTGCCAGCAGTTATGCTAGCTCGGATGAGCAGTTCTTC. The chain links TRBV6-5 to TRBJ2-1; D perhaps matches TRBD2 (5 bases). CDR3 length: 13 amino acids. Trimming took 3 bases from V and 8 from J, leaving 11 bases between them. Germline CDR1 reads MNHEY; CDR2 reads SVGAGI.

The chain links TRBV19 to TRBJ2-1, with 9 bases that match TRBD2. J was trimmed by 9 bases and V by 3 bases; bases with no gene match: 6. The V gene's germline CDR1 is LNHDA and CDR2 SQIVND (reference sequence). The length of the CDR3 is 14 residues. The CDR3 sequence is CASSIPAGGAEQFF. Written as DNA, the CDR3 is TGTGCCAGTAGTATTCCGGCGGGAGGGGCTGAGCAGTTCTTC.

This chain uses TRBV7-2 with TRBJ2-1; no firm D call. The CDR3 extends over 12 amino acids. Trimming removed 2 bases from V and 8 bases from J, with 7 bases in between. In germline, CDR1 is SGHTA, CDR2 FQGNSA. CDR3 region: CASSLTAHEQFF. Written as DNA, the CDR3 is TGTGCCAGCAGCTTAACTGCCCATGAGCAGTTCTTC.

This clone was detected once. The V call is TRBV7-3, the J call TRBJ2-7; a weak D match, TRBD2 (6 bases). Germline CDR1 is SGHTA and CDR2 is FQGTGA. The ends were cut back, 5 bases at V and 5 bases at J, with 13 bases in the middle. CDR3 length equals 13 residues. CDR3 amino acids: CASSLFRRDEQYF. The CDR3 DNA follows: TGTGCCAGCAGCCTGTTCAGGAGGGACGAGCAGTACTTC.

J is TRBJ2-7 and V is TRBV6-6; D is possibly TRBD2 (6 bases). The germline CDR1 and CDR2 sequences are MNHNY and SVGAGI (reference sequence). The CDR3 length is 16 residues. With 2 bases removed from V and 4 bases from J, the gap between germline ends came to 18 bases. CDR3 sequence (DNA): TGTGCCAGCAGTTACCCAACAGCTATGGGGACTTACGAGCAGTACTTC. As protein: CASSYPTAMGTYEQYF.

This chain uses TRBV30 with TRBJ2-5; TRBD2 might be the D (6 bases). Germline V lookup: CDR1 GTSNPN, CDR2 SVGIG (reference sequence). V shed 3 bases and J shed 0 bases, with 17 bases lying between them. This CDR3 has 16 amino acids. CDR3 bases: TGTGCCTGGAGCGGTGGTAGCGGCCGGTACCAAGAGACCCAGTACTTC. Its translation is CAWSGGSGRYQETQYF.

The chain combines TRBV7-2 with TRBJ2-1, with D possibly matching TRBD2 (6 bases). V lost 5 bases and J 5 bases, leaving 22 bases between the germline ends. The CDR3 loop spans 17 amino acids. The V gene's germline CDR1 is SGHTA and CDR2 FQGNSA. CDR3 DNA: TGTGCCAGCAGCCAATTGAGCGGGCTGATCTCGAACAATGAGCAGTTCTTC. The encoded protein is CASSQLSGLISNNEQFF.

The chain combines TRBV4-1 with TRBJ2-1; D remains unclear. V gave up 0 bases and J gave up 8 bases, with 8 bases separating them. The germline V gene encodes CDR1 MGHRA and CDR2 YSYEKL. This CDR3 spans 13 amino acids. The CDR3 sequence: CASSQDNSDEQFF. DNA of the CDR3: TGCGCCAGCAGCCAAGATAATTCGGATGAGCAGTTCTTC.

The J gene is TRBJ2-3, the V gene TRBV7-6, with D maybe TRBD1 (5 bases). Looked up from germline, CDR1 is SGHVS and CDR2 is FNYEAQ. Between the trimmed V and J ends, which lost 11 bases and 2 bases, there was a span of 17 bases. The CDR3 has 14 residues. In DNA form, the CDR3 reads TGTGCCGTAGGGGCCGCATCCCCCACAGATACGCAGTATTTT. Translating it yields CAVGAASPTDTQYF.

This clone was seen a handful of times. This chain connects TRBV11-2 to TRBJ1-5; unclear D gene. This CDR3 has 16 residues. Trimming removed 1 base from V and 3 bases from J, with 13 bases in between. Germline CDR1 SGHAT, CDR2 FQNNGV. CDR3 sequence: CASSLGSNSFNQPQHF. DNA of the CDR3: TGTGCCAGCAGCTTAGGTTCCAACAGCTTCAATCAGCCCCAGCATTTT.